This T cell receptor beta chain derives from a study of HIV-infected patients and healthy controls. The length of the CDR3 is 15 residues. CDR1 and CDR2 from the germline V gene are LNHNV and YYDKDF (reference sequence). V lost 0 bases to trimming and J lost 6 bases, with 12 bases between them. Whole blood was used without fractionation, so all unsorted peripheral T cells were included. As controls, fewer than 13 uninfected healthy donors gave samples, and several gave a couple of samples around three months apart. By share of the sample, this clonotype is medium-sized. Its matching antigen is unknown. 450 to 600 ng RNA was reverse transcribed with alpha and beta constant-region primers. Separate chain-specific third strand synthesis with multiplexing indices produced the alpha and beta libraries. A single primer pair per chain amplified all rearrangements, with per-molecule barcodes. Each CDR3 protein is one row after TCRdb ran MiXCR on the 5' RACE reads. This repertoire shows 15,000 to 20,000 distinct CDR3 sequences, approximately 12% found once; its top ten account for 11%.

The study, taken as a whole, reports: Compared with healthy controls, HIV-infected patients showed less CDR3 sharing between individuals. CMV-associated CDR3s mostly grew nonsignificantly during therapy, while HIV-associated CDR3s declined significantly.

This TCR was recovered from an adult in good health. Material for sequencing was blood. The genes are TRBV15 and TRBJ2-1; the D gene is possibly TRBD2 (7 bases). CDR3 bases: TGTGCCACCAGCAGAGATGTAGGGGGGGCCAATGAGCAGTTCTTC. Translated, it gives CATSRDVGGANEQFF. Supplemented by reference TRBV15 and TRBJ2-1, the full variable domain reads DAMVIQNPRYQVTQFGKPVTLSCSQTLNHNVMYWYQQKSSQAPKLLFHYYDKDFNNEADTPDNFQSRRPNTSFCFLDIRSPGLGDTAMYLCATSRDVGGANEQFFGPGTRLTVL.